Below, one T cell receptor beta chain is given with its context. Sequencing used immunoSEQ multiplex PCR; TCRdb keeps in-frame clones, though not all of them. The sample carries roughly 79,000 clones, 85% to 95% recorded once. The sample belongs to a study of technical replicates of blood from a handful of donors. What was sequenced was T cells isolated from PBMCs. The sequence was obtained from a human donor in good health.

The CDR3 sequence: CASSVGGYEQFF. The CDR3 coding sequence is TGTGCCAGCAGTGTTGGAGGCTATGAGCAGTTCTTC. The chain carries TRBV2 and TRBJ2-1, with a possible D match to TRBD2 (5 bases). Trimming removed 4 bases at V and 8 bases at J, with 9 bases between. Looked up from germline, CDR1 is SNHLY and CDR2 is FYNNEI. The CDR3 covers 12 residues.